These T cell receptor beta chains were read from a single sample in a study of CD4+ T cells in melanoma. TCRdb's copy holds only in-frame clones and misses some; the assay was immunoSEQ multiplex PCR. The sample lists more than 110,000 clones; over 90% were seen once. Source of these receptors: a human donor with melanoma. Each CDR3 is given with its conserved first and last residue. The D gene is left open where the match is weak. Not every row has a clone size; where given, it reads once, few, many or a size class.

D	V	size	J	CDR3	DNA
-	TRBV5-5	-	TRBJ1-5	CASSLDGRNQPQHF	TGTGCCAGCAGCTTGGATGGGCGGAATCAGCCCCAGCATTTT
-	TRBV5-1	-	TRBJ1-4	CASSPTAGDGEKLFF	TGCGCCAGCAGCCCTACGGCAGGGGACGGTGAAAAACTGTTTTTT
TRBD1	TRBV7-6	-	TRBJ2-7	CASSYRTGAYEQYF	TGTGCCAGCAGCTATAGGACAGGGGCCTACGAGCAGTACTTC
TRBD2	TRBV4-1	-	TRBJ2-3	CASSQPNGLAGYDTQYF	TGCGCCAGCAGCCAACCAAACGGACTAGCGGGGTATGATACGCAGTATTTT
-	TRBV27	-	TRBJ2-4	CASSRDLLAKNIQYF	TGTGCCAGCAGTAGGGATTTATTAGCCAAAAACATTCAGTACTTC
-	TRBV10-3	-	TRBJ1-2	CAISDPADGYTF	TGTGCCATCAGTGACCCAGCTGATGGCTACACCTTC
-	TRBV11-2	-	TRBJ1-4	CASSDLGAALIEKLFF	TGTGCCAGCAGCGACCTTGGGGCTGCTCTTATTGAAAAACTGTTTTTT
TRBD1	TRBV7-7	-	TRBJ2-5	CASSRDREETQYF	TGTGCTAGCAGTCGTGACAGGGAAGAGACCCAGTACTTC
-	TRBV2	-	TRBJ1-2	CASSPRRGGYTF	TGTGCCAGCAGTCCCCGACGTGGAGGCTACACCTTC
TRBD2	TRBV7-9	-	TRBJ2-1	CASSPRGGRDNEQFF	TGTGCCAGCAGCCCCCGGGGGGGGAGGGACAATGAGCAGTTCTTC
-	TRBV11-1	-	TRBJ2-3	CASSLGLSTDTQYF	TGTGCCAGCAGCTTAGGACTAAGCACAGATACGCAGTATTTT
TRBD2	TRBV7-3	-	TRBJ2-3	CASSQTSGGTDTQYF	TGTGCCAGCAGCCAGACGAGCGGGGGCACAGATACGCAGTATTTT
TRBD2	TRBV5-6	-	TRBJ2-3	CASSFGLAGVPDTQYF	TGTGCCAGCAGCTTCGGTCTAGCGGGGGTTCCAGATACGCAGTATTTT
TRBD2	TRBV10-1	-	TRBJ2-5	CASSEGRLAGGPGETQYF	TGCGCCAGCAGTGAGGGCCGGCTAGCGGGGGGGCCGGGAGAGACCCAGTACTTC
TRBD2	TRBV9	few	TRBJ2-1	CASNPGGTYNEQFF	TGTGCCAGCAACCCGGGGGGGACCTACAATGAGCAGTTCTTC
-	TRBV15	-	TRBJ1-1	CATSRAGGGTEAFF	TGTGCCACCAGCAGAGCAGGAGGAGGGACTGAAGCTTTCTTT
TRBD2	TRBV6-6	once	TRBJ2-3	CASRLAGSTQYF	TGTGCCAGCCGACTAGCGGGGTCTACGCAGTATTTT
TRBD1	TRBV14	-	TRBJ2-4	CASSSQGKVWYF	TGTGCCAGCAGCTCACAGGGGAAGGTCTGGTACTTC
TRBD1	TRBV30	-	TRBJ2-5	CAWSFWRTGGRPGGKTQYF	TGTGCCTGGAGTTTCTGGAGGACAGGGGGCCGCCCTGGAGGAAAGACCCAGTACTTC
-	TRBV6-5	-	TRBJ1-5	CASSKSQGSNQPQHF	TGTGCCAGCAGTAAATCACAGGGAAGCAATCAGCCCCAGCATTTT
-	TRBV6-5	-	TRBJ1-1	CASRKPGVLNTEAFF	TGTGCCAGCAGAAAACCAGGGGTACTGAACACTGAAGCTTTCTTT
-	TRBV6-1	-	TRBJ1-1	CASRGQGISEAFF	TGTGCCAGCAGGGGTCAGGGGATATCTGAAGCTTTCTTT
-	TRBV7-9	-	TRBJ1-5	CASSLRENQPQHF	TGTGCCAGCAGCTTAAGGGAGAATCAGCCCCAGCATTTT
TRBD1	TRBV2	-	TRBJ1-4	CASSGSPGQSSTNEKLFF	TGTGCCAGCAGCGGATCTCCGGGACAGTCTTCAACTAATGAAAAACTGTTTTTT
-	TRBV6-1	-	TRBJ1-1	CASSESGNTEAFF	TGTGCCAGCAGTGAATCCGGGAACACTGAAGCTTTCTTT
-	TRBV5-1	-	TRBJ1-2	CASRVSYGNMRYTF	TGCGCCAGCAGGGTGAGCTACGGTAATATGAGGTACACCTTC
-	TRBV6-1	few	TRBJ1-5	CASMGGVRRNQPQHF	TGTGCCAGCATGGGGGGTGTACGACGAAATCAGCCCCAGCATTTT
-	TRBV7-6	-	TRBJ2-5	CASSLGAGQETQYF	TGTGCCAGCAGCTTAGGGGCGGGCCAAGAGACCCAGTACTTC
-	TRBV30	-	TRBJ2-3	CAWTGGSGYSTDTQYF	TGTGCCTGGACGGGCGGTAGCGGATATAGCACAGATACGCAGTATTTT
-	TRBV7-2	-	TRBJ2-3	CASSPGLADTQYF	TGTGCCAGCAGCCCAGGACTCGCAGATACGCAGTATTTT
-	TRBV20-1	-	TRBJ1-3	CSALSGNTIYF	TGCAGTGCTTTATCTGGAAACACCATATATTTT
TRBD1	TRBV18	-	TRBJ1-4	CASSPTAAGTGDEKLFF	TGTGCCAGCTCACCAACAGCCGCCGGGACAGGGGATGAAAAACTGTTTTTT
-	TRBV9	-	TRBJ1-4	CASSVDRGAGEKLFF	TGTGCCAGCAGCGTCGACCGGGGGGCTGGAGAAAAACTGTTTTTT
TRBD1	TRBV11-2	-	TRBJ2-1	CASSYTRDSYNEQFF	TGTGCCAGCAGCTACACCCGGGACAGTTACAATGAGCAGTTCTTC
-	TRBV11-2	-	TRBJ2-7	CASSLDGGSSYEQYF	TGTGCCAGCAGCCTGGATGGGGGTAGCTCCTACGAGCAGTACTTC
-	TRBV18	once	TRBJ1-5	CASSQGLNQPQHF	TGTGCCAGCTCACAAGGGCTCAATCAGCCCCAGCATTTT
-	TRBV9	-	TRBJ1-6	CASSVGVYNSPLHF	TGTGCCAGCAGCGTAGGGGTATATAATTCACCCCTCCACTTT
-	TRBV5-1	-	TRBJ2-7	CASSRAGQSYEQYF	TGCGCCAGCAGCAGAGCGGGACAGTCCTACGAGCAGTACTTC
-	TRBV9	-	TRBJ2-2	CASTRNTGELFF	TGTGCCAGCACACGGAACACCGGGGAGCTGTTTTTT
-	TRBV11-2	-	TRBJ1-1	CASSFTGQLGTEAFF	TGTGCCAGCAGCTTCACTGGACAGTTGGGCACTGAAGCTTTCTTT
-	TRBV9	-	TRBJ1-3	CASSTSGNTIYF	TGTGCCAGCAGCACCTCTGGAAACACCATATATTTT
-	TRBV20-1	-	TRBJ1-2	CSARGYTF	TGCAGTGCTAGAGGCTACACCTTC